This T cell receptor beta chain was found in a study of blood T cell repertoires in COVID-19 (dated by TCRdb to 2018 to 2021). At the level of the whole study: Samples covering the acute and convalescent phases of COVID-19 were provided by collaborators in the United States, Italy and Spain. The material from the prospective study consisted of cDNA or gDNA derived from T cells, B-cell-depleted T cells, or PBMCs. Where available, HLA class I and class II types were obtained from metadata supplied by the sample provider rather than from assay-based typing. Samples came from the ongoing ImmuneRACE study (first 160 participants) plus 1,254 subjects from 6 global collaborators. Subjects who had been exposed to COVID-19, were actively infected with it, or had recovered from it provided the deeply sampled blood TCRbeta repertoires that made up the dataset. A freely available public database, intended as a resource for researchers studying the immune response to SARS-CoV-2, is where the repertoires were released. The sample metadata nearly always contained a de-identified subject ID, COVID-19 status, age in years and sex. The research as a whole found: How much clinical and demographic metadata was included differed by source and by participant, and the metadata was provided uncurated.

The collaborating institutions used their own protocols to collect whole blood in K2EDTA tubes. For TCRbeta analysis, collaborator samples were shipped as frozen whole blood, as isolated PBMCs, or as DNA extracted from either sample type. As for this clone: Its recognized antigen is unknown. No qualities accompany the bases; no much larger clone lies one base away.

TCRbeta CDR3 regions were amplified from genomic DNA by means of the immunoSEQ Assay, a bias-controlled multiplex PCR. In the source study's methods: Within the assay, amplification of reference gene primers was used to estimate how many nucleated cells each sample contained. Sequence reads were collapsed and filtered to measure the absolute abundance of every unique TCRbeta CDR3 rearrangement. For each sample, productive Simpson clonality was calculated as the square root of Simpson's diversity index across productive rearrangements. In TCRdb, the immuneACCESS table is reduced to in-frame sequences with V and J assigned. These tables do not hold every clone; where another copy was compared, an unresolved V gene accounts for under half, and the others remain unexplained. V and J calls and clone size come straight from that table; D and trimming were deduced from the DNA. In this sample the table shows more than 20,000 clones, roughly 86% of which occur a single time. The ten most abundant clones make up roughly 4.8% of the sample.

CDR1 SEHNR and CDR2 FQNEAQ are derived from the germline V gene (reference sequence). V gives up 2 bases and J gives up 2 bases, and the segment between their germline ends measures 9 bases. Taken from cysteine to phenylalanine, the CDR3 has 14 residues. Just the 42-base CDR3 DNA is kept, in frame starting at base 1. The rearrangement joined TRBV7-9 to TRBJ1-2; no confident D gene assignment can be made. The sequencing input was peripheral blood. This sequence was found in a man in his fifties with active COVID-19. The CDR3 region has the sequence CASSLIGPNYGYTF. The DNA is as follows: TGTGCCAGCAGCTTAATTGGGCCCAACTATGGCTACACCTTC. Here the CDR3 is joined to the reference TRBV7-9 and TRBJ1-2 genes, and the full variable domain is: DTGVSQNPRHKITKRGQNVTFRCDPISEHNRLYWYRQTLGQGPEFLTYFQNEAQLEKSRLLSDRFSAERPKGSFSTLEIQRTEQGDSAMYLCASSLIGPNYGYTFGSGTRLTVV.